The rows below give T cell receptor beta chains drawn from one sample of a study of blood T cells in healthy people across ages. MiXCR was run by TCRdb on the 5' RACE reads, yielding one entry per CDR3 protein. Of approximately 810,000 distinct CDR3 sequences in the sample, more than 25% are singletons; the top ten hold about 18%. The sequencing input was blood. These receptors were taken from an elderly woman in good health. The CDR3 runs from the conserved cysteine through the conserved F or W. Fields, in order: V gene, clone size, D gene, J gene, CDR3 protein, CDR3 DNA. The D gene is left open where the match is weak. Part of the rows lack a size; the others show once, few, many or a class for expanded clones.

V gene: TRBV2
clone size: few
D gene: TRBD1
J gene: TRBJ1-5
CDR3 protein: CASSGTASNQPQHF
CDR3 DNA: TGTGCCAGCAGCGGGACAGCTAGCAATCAGCCCCAGCATTTT

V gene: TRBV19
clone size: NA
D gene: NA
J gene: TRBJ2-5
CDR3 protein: CASSTGLPTARETQYF
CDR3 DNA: TGTGCCAGTAGTACGGGACTCCCTACAGCAAGGGAGACCCAGTACTTC

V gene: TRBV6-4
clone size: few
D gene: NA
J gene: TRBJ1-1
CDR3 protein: CASSVDSNTEAFF
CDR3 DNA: TGTGCCAGCAGCGTCGACAGCAACACTGAAGCTTTCTTT

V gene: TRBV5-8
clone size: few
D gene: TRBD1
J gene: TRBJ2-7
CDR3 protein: CASSLWQGDYEQYF
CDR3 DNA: TGTGCCAGCAGCTTGTGGCAGGGGGACTACGAGCAGTACTTC

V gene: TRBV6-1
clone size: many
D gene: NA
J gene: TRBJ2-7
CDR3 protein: CASSTEDRGWEQYF
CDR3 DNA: TGTGCCAGCAGTACAGAGGACCGGGGATGGGAGCAGTACTTC

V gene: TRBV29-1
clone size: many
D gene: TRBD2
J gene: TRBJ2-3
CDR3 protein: CSVRGVDTQYF
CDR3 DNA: TGCAGCGTTCGGGGGGTAGATACGCAGTATTTT

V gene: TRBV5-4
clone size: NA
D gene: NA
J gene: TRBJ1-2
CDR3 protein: CASGPAAYYGYTF
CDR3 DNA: TGTGCCAGCGGTCCCGCGGCATACTATGGCTACACCTTC

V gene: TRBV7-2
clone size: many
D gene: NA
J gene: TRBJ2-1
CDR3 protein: CASSQARGHNEQFF
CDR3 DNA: TGTGCCAGCAGCCAGGCCCGGGGGCACAATGAGCAGTTCTTC

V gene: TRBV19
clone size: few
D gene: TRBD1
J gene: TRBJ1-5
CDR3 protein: CASWATDRLNQPQHF
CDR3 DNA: TGTGCAAGCTGGGCCACGGACAGGCTTAATCAGCCCCAGCATTTT

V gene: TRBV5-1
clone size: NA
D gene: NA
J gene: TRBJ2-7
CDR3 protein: CASSSGREQYF
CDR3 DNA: TGCGCCAGCAGCTCGGGACGCGAGCAGTACTTC

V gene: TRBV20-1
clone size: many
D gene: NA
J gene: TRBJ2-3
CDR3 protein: CSARDLATDTQYF
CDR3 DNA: TGCAGTGCTAGAGATCTCGCAACAGATACGCAGTATTTT

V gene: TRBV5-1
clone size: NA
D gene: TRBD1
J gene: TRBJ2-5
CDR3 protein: CASSLGLGTRGLETQYF
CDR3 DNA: TGCGCCAGCAGCTTGGGCCTAGGCACGAGGGGGCTAGAGACCCAGTACTTC

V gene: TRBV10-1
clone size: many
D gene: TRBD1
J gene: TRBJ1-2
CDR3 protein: CASSDGTAGYGYTF
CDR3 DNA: TGCGCCAGCAGTGATGGGACAGCTGGCTATGGCTACACCTTC

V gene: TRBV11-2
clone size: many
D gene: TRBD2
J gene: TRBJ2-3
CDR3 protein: CASSSSGGFDTQYF
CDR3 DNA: TGTGCCAGCAGCTCTAGCGGGGGCTTTGATACGCAGTATTTT

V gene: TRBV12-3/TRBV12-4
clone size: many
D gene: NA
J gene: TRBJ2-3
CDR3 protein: CASRQGGGGDTQYF
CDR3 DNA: TGTGCCAGCAGGCAGGGAGGAGGGGGAGATACGCAGTATTTT

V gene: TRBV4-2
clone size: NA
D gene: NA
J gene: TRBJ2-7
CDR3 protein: CASPPYEQYF
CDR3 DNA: TGTGCCAGCCCGCCATACGAGCAGTACTTC

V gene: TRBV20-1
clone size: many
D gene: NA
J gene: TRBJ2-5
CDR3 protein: CSARDAQGIQETQYF
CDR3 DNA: TGCAGTGCTAGAGATGCCCAGGGCATCCAAGAGACCCAGTACTTC

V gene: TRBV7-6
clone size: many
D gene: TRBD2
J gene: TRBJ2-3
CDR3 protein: CASSRVAGGQTDTQYF
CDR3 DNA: TGTGCCAGCAGCCGGGTAGCGGGGGGGCAGACAGATACGCAGTATTTT

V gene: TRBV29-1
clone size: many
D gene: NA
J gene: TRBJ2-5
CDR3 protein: CSVEQTRGQETQYF
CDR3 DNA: TGCAGCGTTGAACAAACTAGAGGCCAAGAGACCCAGTACTTC

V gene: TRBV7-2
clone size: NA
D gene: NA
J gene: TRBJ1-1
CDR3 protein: CASSFRFSNTKAFF
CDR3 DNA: TGTGCCAGCAGCTTCCGGTTCTCGAACACTAAAGCTTTCTTT

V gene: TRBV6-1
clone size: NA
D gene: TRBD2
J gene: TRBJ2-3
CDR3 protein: CASSETSGGATDTQYF
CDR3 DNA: TGTGCCAGCAGTGAAACTAGCGGGGGGGCCACAGATACGCAGTATTTT

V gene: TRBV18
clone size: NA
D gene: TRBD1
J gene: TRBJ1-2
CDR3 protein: CASSVDRGRGGYGYTF
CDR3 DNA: TGTGCCAGCTCAGTGGACAGGGGGCGAGGAGGCTATGGCTACACCTTC

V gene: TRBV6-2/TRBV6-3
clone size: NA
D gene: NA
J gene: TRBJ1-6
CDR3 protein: CASTITGILHF
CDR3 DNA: TGTGCCAGCACTATAACAGGGATCCTCCACTTT

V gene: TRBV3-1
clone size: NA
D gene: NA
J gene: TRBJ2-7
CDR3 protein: CASSQWVENEQYF
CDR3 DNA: TGTGCCAGCAGCCAATGGGTCGAGAACGAGCAGTACTTC

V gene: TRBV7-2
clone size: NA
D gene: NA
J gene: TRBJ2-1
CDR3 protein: CASSLGVGPIRNEQFF
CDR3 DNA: TGTGCCAGCAGCTTGGGGGTGGGACCTATCCGCAATGAGCAGTTCTTC

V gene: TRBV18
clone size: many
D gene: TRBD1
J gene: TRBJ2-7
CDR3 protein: CASSRSAGGSYEQYF
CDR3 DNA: TGTGCCAGCTCACGCTCGGCAGGGGGTTCCTACGAGCAGTACTTC

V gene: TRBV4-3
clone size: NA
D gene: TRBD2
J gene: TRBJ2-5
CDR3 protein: CASSQDAGGTYNEQYF
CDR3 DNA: TGCGCCAGCAGCCAAGACGCGGGGGGAACATACAATGAGCAGTACTTC

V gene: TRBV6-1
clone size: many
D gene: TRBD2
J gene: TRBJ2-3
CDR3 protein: CASSHRTSGGTSTDTQYF
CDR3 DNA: TGTGCCAGCAGCCACAGGACTAGCGGGGGGACCTCCACAGATACGCAGTATTTT

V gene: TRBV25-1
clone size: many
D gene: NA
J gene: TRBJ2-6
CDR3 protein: CASSESGGYSGANVLTF
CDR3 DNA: TGTGCCAGCAGTGAATCTGGCGGCTACTCTGGGGCCAACGTCCTGACTTTC

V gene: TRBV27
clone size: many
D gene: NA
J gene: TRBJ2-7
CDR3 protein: CASSFRGANEQYF
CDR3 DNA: TGTGCCAGCAGTTTCCGAGGGGCCAACGAGCAGTACTTC

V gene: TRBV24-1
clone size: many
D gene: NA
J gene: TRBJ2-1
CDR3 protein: CATSDFTGPNYNEQFF
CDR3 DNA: TGTGCCACCAGTGATTTCACCGGGCCCAACTACAATGAGCAGTTCTTC

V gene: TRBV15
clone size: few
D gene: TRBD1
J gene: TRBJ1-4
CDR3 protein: CATSSLDRVVTNEKLFF
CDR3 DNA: TGTGCCACCAGCAGCTTGGACAGGGTGGTAACTAATGAAAAACTGTTTTTT

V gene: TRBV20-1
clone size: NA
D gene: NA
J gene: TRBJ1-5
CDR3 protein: CSAPLTAASNQPQHF
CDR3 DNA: TGCAGTGCCCCCCTCACCGCAGCTAGCAATCAGCCCCAGCATTTT

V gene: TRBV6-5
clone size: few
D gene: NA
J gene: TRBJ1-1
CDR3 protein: CASSYTQARKTEAFF
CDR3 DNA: TGTGCCAGCAGTTACACCCAAGCCAGAAAAACTGAAGCTTTCTTT

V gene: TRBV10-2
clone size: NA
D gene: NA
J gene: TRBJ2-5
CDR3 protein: CASSESHPVPDEQYF
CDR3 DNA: TGCGCCAGCAGTGAGTCTCACCCCGTCCCGGATGAGCAGTACTTC

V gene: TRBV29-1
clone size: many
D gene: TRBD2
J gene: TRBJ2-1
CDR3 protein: CSVALAGALNEQFF
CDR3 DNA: TGCAGCGTAGCACTAGCGGGGGCTCTCAATGAGCAGTTCTTC

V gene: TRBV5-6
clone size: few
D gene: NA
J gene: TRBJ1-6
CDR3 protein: CASSPSTGSPLHF
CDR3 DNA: TGTGCCAGCAGCCCGTCGACGGGTTCACCCCTCCACTTT

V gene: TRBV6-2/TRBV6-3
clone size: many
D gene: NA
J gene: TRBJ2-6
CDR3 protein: CASNTERSGANVLTF
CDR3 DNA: TGTGCCAGCAATACGGAGCGCTCTGGGGCCAACGTCCTGACTTTC